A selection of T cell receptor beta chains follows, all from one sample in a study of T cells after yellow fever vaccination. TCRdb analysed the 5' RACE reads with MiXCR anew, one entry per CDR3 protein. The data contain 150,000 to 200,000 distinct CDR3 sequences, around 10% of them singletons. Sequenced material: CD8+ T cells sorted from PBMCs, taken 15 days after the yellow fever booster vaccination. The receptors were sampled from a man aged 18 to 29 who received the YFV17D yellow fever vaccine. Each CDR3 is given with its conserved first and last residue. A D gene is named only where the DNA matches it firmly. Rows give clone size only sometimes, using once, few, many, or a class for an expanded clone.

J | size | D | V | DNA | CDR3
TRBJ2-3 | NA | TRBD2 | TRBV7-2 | TGTGCCAGCAGCCCCGGACTAGCGGGGGGGAATAATACGCAGTATTTT | CASSPGLAGGNNTQYF
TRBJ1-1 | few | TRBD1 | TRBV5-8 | TGTGCCAGCACAGTAGCAGGGGGTCCGACTGTGACGAACACTGAAGCTTTCTTT | CASTVAGGPTVTNTEAFF
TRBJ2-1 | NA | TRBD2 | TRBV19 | TGTGCCAGTAGTCCAGCGGGGGACCTAGATGAGCAGTTCTTC | CASSPAGDLDEQFF
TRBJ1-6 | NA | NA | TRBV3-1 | TGTGCCAGCACCGGGGGGCTCGATAATTCACCCCTCCACTTT | CASTGGLDNSPLHF
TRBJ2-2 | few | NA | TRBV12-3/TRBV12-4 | TGTGCCAGCAGTGACAGCCCCGGGGAGCTGTTTTTT | CASSDSPGELFF
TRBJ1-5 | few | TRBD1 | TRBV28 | TGTGCCAGCAGTTTGGGCCCAGGGGGAGGGCAGCCCCAGCATTTT | CASSLGPGGGQPQHF
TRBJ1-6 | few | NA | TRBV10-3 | TGTGCCATCAGGGGACCCCGTGGACCCCTCCACTTT | CAIRGPRGPLHF
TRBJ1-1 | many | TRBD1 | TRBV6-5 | TGTGCCAGCAGTTACTCGGCAGGGGGCCAGGGAACTGAAGCTTTCTTT | CASSYSAGGQGTEAFF
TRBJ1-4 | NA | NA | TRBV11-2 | TGTGCCAGCAGCTTAGGAGGACAGAGGAATGAAAAACTGTTTTTT | CASSLGGQRNEKLFF
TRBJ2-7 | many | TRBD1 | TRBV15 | TGTGCCACCAGCAGAGATCGGGTACGGGACAGGGGGCAATACGAGCAGTACTTC | CATSRDRVRDRGQYEQYF
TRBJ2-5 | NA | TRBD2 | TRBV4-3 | TGCGCCAGCAGCCTATTAGCGGGGGGCGAGGGGGAGACCCAGTACTTC | CASSLLAGGEGETQYF
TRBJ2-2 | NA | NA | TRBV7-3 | NA | CASSLTMEGRRPPGSCFF
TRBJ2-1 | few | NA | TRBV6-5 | TGTGCCAGCAGTAAAGGGCCCCCCGAGCAGTTCTTC | CASSKGPPEQFF
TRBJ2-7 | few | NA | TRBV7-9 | TGTGCCAGCAGCCCCCGATACTCCTACGAGCAGTACTTC | CASSPRYSYEQYF
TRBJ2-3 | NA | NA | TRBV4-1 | TGCGCCAGCAGCCCCGGGTCCTCAGGGCCGGATACGCAGTATTTT | CASSPGSSGPDTQYF
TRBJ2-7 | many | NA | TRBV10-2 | TGCGCCAGCAGGGAGACAGCCTCCTACGAGCAGTACTTC | CASRETASYEQYF
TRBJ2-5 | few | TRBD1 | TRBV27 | TGTGCCAGCAGTTTAGAGGGGGCGGCAGGCGAGACCCAGTACTTC | CASSLEGAAGETQYF
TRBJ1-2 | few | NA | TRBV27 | TGTGCCAGCGGACTAATCAGGGATAACTATGGCTACACCTTC | CASGLIRDNYGYTF
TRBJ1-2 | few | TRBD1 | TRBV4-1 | TGCGCCAGCAGCCAAGCAGGGGGCGGAGGCTACACCTTC | CASSQAGGGGYTF
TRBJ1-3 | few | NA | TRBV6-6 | TGTGCCAGCAGTTACTCGGGACAATACTCTGGAAACACCATATATTTT | CASSYSGQYSGNTIYF
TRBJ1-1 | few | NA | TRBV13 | TGTGCCAGCAGTTTCTCCACCAACACTGAAGCTTTCTTT | CASSFSTNTEAFF
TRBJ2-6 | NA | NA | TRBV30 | TGTGCCTGGAGTCCCCTCTCTGGGGCCAACGTCCTGACTTTC | CAWSPLSGANVLTF
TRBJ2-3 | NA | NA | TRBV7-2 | TGTGCCAGCAGCTTATATCCCCAGGGGGATACGCAGTATTTT | CASSLYPQGDTQYF
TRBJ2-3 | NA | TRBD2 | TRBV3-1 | TGTGCCAGCAGCCGGGACTACACAGATACGCAGTATTTT | CASSRDYTDTQYF
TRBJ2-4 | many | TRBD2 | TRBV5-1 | TGCGCCAGCAGCCTAGCGGGGGGGCCGAAAAACATTCAGTACTTC | CASSLAGGPKNIQYF
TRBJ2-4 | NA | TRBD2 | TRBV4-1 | TGCGCCAGCAGCCAACCGGGACTAGCGGGGCTTCAGTACTTC | CASSQPGLAGLQYF
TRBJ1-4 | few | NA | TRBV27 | TGTGCCAGCAAAAAGGGCGAGGAGACTAATGAAAAACTGTTTTTT | CASKKGEETNEKLFF
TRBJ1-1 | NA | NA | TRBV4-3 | TGCGCCAGCAGCCAAGAGGATCCCAGGGACACTGAAGCTTTCTTT | CASSQEDPRDTEAFF
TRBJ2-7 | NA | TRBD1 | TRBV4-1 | TGCGCCAGCAGCCAAGATCCCAGGGGGACCTACGAGCAGTACTTC | CASSQDPRGTYEQYF
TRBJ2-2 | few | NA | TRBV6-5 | TGTGCCAGCAGTTACTCCACTACGAACACCGGGGAGCTGTTTTTT | CASSYSTTNTGELFF
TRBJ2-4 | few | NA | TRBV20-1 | TGCAGTGCTTACCGCCTCGGAGCCAAAAACATTCAGTACTTC | CSAYRLGAKNIQYF
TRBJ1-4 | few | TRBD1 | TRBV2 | TGTGCCAGCAGCCACGACAGGGTCGGGGATGAAAAACTGTTTTTT | CASSHDRVGDEKLFF
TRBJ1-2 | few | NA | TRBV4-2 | TGTGCCAGCAGCCAAGAGGGCGGGGGTGGCTACACCTTC | CASSQEGGGGYTF
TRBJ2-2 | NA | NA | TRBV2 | TGTGCTGGTGGGGGGGCCACCGGGGAGCTGTTTTTT | CAGGGATGELFF
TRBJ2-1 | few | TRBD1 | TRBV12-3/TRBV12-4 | TGTGCCAGCAGTCCCCGATTGGGACAGGGCTTCTATGAGCAGTTCTTC | CASSPRLGQGFYEQFF
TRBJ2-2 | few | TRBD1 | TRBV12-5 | TGTGCTAGTGGTTTGCCGGGGACAGGGAGCACCGGGGAGCTGTTTTTT | CASGLPGTGSTGELFF
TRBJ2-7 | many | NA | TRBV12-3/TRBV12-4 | TGTGCCAGCAGTCCCGGGACCCGATACGAGCAGTACTTC | CASSPGTRYEQYF
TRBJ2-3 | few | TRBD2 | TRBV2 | TGTGCCAGCAGCCTCGGGACTAGCGGGCCATACTCCACAGATACGCAGTATTTT | CASSLGTSGPYSTDTQYF
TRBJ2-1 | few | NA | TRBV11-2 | TGTGCCAGCAGCTGGAAGGGTTACCCTTACAATGAGCAGTTCTTC | CASSWKGYPYNEQFF
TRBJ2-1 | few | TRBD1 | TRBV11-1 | TGTGCCAGCAGCCAGGGGGACAGGGGGTTTCGGTACAATGAGCAGTTCTTC | CASSQGDRGFRYNEQFF
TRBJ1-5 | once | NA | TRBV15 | TGTGCCACCAGCAGAGATAGGGCTGGGGGTCAGCCCCAGCATTTT | CATSRDRAGGQPQHF
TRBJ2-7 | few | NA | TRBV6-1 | TGTGCCAGCAGTGGGGGACTTCACTACGAGCAGTACTTC | CASSGGLHYEQYF
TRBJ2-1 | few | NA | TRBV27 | NA | CASSILGSNEQFF
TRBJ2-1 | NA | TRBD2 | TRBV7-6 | TGTGCCAGCAGCGTTCGGGGGGGCCTTTTAGGCAATGAGCAGTTCTTC | CASSVRGGLLGNEQFF
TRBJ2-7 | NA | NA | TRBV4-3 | TGCGCCAGCAGCCCCGTGGCGGGGTGGGAGCAGTACTTC | CASSPVAGWEQYF
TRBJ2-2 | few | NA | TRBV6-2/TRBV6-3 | TGTGCCAGCAGTGCCCAGACCGGGGTCGGGGAGCTGTTTTTT | CASSAQTGVGELFF
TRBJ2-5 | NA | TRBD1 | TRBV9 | TGTGCCAGCAGCGCAGACACAGGGGCAAGGGAGACCCAGTACTTC | CASSADTGARETQYF
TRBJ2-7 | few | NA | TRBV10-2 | TGCGCCAGCAGTCCCCCCCTGGGCTGGACCCCTGGCAACGAGCAGTACTTC | CASSPPLGWTPGNEQYF
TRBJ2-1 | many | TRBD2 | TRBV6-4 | TGTGCCAGCAGTGACGGACTAGAAAACAATGAGCAGTTCTTC | CASSDGLENNEQFF
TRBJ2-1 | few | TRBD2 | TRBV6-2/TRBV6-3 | TGTGCCAGCAGTTACCTTCATCTAGCGGGGGCATACAATGAGCAGTTCTTC | CASSYLHLAGAYNEQFF
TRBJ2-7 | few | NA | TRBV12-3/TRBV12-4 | TGTGCCAGCAGTTTACGTCCCCAGGGGTCCCACGAGCAGTACTTC | CASSLRPQGSHEQYF
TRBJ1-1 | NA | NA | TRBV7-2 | TGTGCCAGCTCGTATGGGGAAACTGAAGCTTTCTTT | CASSYGETEAFF
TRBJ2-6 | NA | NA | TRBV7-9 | TGTGCCAGCAGCTCAGGGCTCGCTGGGGCCAACGTCCTGACTTTC | CASSSGLAGANVLTF
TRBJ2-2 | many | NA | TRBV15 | NA | CATSRDTGGARGAVFF
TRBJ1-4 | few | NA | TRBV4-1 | TGCGCCAGCAGCCCGCTTAAGGGTCCAGGGGTTAGTGAAAAACTGTTTTTT | CASSPLKGPGVSEKLFF
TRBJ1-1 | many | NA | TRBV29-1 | TGCAGCGTTTATCTCGTCACTGAAGCTTTCTTT | CSVYLVTEAFF
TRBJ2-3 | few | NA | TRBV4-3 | TGCGCCAGCAGCCCTGAATCGAATCCCCGCACAGATACGCAGTATTTT | CASSPESNPRTDTQYF
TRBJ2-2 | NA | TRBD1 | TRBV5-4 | TGTGCCAGCAGCTCCGGACAGGCGAACACCGGGGAGCTGTTTTTT | CASSSGQANTGELFF
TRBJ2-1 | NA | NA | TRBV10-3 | TGTGCCGCCCAGGGGCGAGAGTCCTACAATGAGCAGTTCTTC | CAAQGRESYNEQFF
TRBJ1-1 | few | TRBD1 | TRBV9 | TGTGCCAGCAGTCGACAGGGAAATTCTGAAGCTTTCTTT | CASSRQGNSEAFF